This T cell receptor (beta chain) was observed in a study of blood T cell repertoires in COVID-19. Data came from immunoSEQ multiplex PCR; TCRdb stores just in-frame clones and leaves some out. The sample consists of just over 250,000 clones, 88% of them appearing once. The CDR3 runs to 14 residues. Germline values: CDR1 SGHTA, CDR2 FQGNSA. Germline trimming cut 5 bases from V and 5 bases from J; bases unmatched to any gene: 5. V gene TRBV7-2 combines with J gene TRBJ2-2; TRBD1 agrees at 7 bases. Sequenced: peripheral blood. The source is a man between 60 and 70 years old who had recovered from COVID-19. The CDR3 reads CASSHRGITGELFF. CDR3 in DNA: TGTGCCAGCAGCCACAGGGGTATTACCGGGGAGCTGTTTTTT.